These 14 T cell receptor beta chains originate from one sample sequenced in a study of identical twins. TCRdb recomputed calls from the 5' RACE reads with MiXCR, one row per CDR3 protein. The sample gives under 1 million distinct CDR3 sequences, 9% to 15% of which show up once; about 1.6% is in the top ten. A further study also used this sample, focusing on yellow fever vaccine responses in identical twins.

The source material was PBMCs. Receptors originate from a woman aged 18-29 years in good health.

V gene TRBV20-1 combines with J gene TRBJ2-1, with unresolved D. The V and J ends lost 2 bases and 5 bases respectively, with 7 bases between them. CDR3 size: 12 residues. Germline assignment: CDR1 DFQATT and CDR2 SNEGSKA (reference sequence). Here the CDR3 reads CSARNLDNEQFF. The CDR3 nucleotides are TGCAGTGCTAGAAATCTAGACAATGAGCAGTTCTTC.

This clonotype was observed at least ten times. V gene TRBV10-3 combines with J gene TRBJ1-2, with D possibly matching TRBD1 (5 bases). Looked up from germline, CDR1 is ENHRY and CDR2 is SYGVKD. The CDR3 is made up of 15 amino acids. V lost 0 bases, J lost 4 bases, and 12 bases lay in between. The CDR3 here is CAISESSGGAYGYTF. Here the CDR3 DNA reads TGTGCCATCAGTGAGTCCTCTGGTGGGGCCTATGGCTACACCTTC.

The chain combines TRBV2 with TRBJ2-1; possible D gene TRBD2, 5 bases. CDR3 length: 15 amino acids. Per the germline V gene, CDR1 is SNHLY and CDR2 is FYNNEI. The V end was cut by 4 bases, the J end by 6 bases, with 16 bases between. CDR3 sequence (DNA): TGTGCCAGCAGTGCGACTACCTCGGGGTTCAATGAGCAGTTCTTC. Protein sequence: CASSATTSGFNEQFF.

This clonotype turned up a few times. The CDR3 DNA follows: TGTGCCAGCAGTTTAAGTCTCCAGCGGAACACTGAAGCTTTCTTT. Its protein is CASSLSLQRNTEAFF. V and J are TRBV27 and TRBJ1-1; no clear D gene. Trimming stripped 2 bases from V and 1 base from J, with 11 bases between. The CDR3 is made up of 15 amino acids. Looked up from germline, CDR1 is MNHEY and CDR2 is SMNVEV (reference sequence).

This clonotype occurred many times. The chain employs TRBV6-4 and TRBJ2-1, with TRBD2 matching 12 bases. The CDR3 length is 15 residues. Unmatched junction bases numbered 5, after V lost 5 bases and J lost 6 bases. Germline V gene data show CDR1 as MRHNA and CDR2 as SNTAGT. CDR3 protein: CASSLAGGPLNEQFF. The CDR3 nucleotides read TGTGCCAGCAGTCTAGCGGGAGGGCCCCTCAATGAGCAGTTCTTC.

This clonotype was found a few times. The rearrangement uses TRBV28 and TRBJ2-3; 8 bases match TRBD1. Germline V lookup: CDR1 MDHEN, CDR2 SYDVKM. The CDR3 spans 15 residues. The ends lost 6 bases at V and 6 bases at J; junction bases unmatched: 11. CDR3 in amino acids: CASRPPDREPDTQYF. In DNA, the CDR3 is TGTGCCAGCAGGCCGCCGGACAGGGAACCCGATACGCAGTATTTT.

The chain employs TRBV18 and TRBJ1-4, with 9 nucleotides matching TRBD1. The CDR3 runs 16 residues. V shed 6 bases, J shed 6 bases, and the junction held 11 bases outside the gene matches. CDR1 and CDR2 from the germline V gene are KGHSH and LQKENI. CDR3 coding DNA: TGTGCCAGCTCCTCCACCGGGGGACAGGGATATGAAAAACTGTTTTTT. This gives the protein CASSSTGGQGYEKLFF.

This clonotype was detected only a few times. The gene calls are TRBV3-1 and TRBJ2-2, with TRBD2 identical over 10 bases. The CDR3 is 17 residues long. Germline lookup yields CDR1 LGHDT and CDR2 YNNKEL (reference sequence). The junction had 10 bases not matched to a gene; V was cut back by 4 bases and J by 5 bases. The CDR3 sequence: CASSRTAGGPGTGELFF. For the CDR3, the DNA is TGTGCCAGCAGCCGGACAGCGGGGGGGCCGGGAACCGGGGAGCTGTTTTTT.

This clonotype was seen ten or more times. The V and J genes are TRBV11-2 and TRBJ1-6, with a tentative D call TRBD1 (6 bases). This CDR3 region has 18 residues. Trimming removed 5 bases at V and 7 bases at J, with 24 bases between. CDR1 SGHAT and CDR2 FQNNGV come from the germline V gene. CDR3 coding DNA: TGTGCCAGCAGCCCCTCTCTCGGACAGCAAGATAGGAATTCACCCCTCCACTTT. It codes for CASSPSLGQQDRNSPLHF. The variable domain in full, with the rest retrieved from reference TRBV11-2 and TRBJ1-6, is EAGVAQSPRYKIIEKRQSVAFWCNPISGHATLYWYQQILGQGPKLLIQFQNNGVVDDSQLPKDRFSAERLKGVDSTLKIQPAKLEDSAVYLCASSPSLGQQDRNSPLHFGNGTRLTVT.

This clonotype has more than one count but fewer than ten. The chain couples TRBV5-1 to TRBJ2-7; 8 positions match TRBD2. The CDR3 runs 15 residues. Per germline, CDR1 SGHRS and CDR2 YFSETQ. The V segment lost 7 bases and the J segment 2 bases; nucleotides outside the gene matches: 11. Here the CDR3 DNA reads TGCGCCAGCCTCGATAGCGGGGCGCGGGCCTACGAGCAGTACGTC. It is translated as CASLDSGARAYEQYV.

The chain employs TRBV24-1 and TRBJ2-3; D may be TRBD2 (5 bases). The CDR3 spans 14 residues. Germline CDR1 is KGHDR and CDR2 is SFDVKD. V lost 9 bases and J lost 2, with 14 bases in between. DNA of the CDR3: TGTGCCACCTCCGGAGGAGGCATCACAGATACGCAGTATTTT. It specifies CATSGGGITDTQYF.

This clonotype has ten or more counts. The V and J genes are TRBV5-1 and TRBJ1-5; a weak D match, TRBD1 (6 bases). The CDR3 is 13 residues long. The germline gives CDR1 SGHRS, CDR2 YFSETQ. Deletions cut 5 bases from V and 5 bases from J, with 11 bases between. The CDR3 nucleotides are TGCGCCAGCAGGGCAGGGGTGGATCAGCCCCAGCATTTT. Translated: CASRAGVDQPQHF. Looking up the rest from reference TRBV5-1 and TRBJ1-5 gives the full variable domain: KAGVTQTPRYLIKTRGQQVTLSCSPISGHRSVSWYQQTPGQGLQFLFEYFSETQRNKGNFPGRFSGRQFSNSRSEMNVSTLELGDSALYLCASRAGVDQPQHFGDGTRLSIL.

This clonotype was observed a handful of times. The CDR3: CASSEDGGDYSNQPQHF. Written as DNA, the CDR3 is TGTGCCAGCAGTGAAGATGGGGGGGATTATAGCAATCAGCCCCAGCATTTT. This chain joins TRBV2 and TRBJ1-5, with a tentative D call TRBD1 (5 bases). V was clipped by 1 base and J by 0 bases, with 13 bases between them. There are 17 residues in the CDR3. Germline V CDR1 and CDR2: SNHLY, FYNNEI.

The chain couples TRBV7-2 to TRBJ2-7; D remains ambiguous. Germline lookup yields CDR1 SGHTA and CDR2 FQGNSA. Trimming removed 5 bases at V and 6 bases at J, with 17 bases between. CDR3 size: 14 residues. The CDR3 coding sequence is TGTGCCAGCAGCCCGAACACATATCCTTCCGAGCAGTACTTC. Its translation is CASSPNTYPSEQYF.